This T cell receptor (beta chain) was captured by sequencing in a study of blood T cells in healthy people across ages. In its sample, this clonotype was seen a few times. Using a J-beta primer mix together with a sample-barcoded 5' primer, a second PCR was run for roughly 7 to 12 cycles. Each CDR3 protein gets one entry after TCRdb re-called the 5' RACE reads with MiXCR. Seen here are 750,000 to 950,000 distinct CDR3 sequences, roughly 26% observed once, and the top ten hold roughly 3.1%. After removal of 4 bases from V and 6 bases from J, the junction contained 10 bases not matched to a gene. This CDR3 has 15 amino acids. Germline CDR1 is MGHDK and CDR2 is SYGVNS. A further study also used this sample, focusing on T cells of mothers and their children.

The J gene is TRBJ2-3, the V gene TRBV25-1; the match to TRBD2 covers 7 bases. The origin of this receptor is a boy aged 5-17 years in good health. The sample consisted of blood. DNA for the CDR3: TGTGCCAGCAGTGCGGCGGGGGACCGCGGTGATACGCAGTATTTT. Protein sequence: CASSAAGDRGDTQYF.